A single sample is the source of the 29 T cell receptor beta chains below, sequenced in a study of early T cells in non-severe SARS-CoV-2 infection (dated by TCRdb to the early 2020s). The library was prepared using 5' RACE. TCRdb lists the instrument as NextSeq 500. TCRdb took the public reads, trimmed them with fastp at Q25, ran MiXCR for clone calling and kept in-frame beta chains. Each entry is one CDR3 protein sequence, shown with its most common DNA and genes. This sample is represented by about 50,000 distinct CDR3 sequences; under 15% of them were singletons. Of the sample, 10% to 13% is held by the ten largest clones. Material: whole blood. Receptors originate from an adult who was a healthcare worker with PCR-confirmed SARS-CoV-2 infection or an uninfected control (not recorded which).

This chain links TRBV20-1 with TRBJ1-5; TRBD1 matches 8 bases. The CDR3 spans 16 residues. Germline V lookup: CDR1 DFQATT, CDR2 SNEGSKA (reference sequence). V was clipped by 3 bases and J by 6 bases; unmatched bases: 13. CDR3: CSARFRAGGESQPQHF. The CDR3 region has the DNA TGCAGTGCTAGGTTTCGAGCAGGGGGCGAGAGTCAGCCCCAGCATTTT.

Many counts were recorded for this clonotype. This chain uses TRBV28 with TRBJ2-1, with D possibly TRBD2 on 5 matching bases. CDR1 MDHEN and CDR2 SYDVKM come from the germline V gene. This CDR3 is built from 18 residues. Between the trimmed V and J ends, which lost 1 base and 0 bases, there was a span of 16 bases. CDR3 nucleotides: TGTGCCAGCAGTTTATATGCGCGGGCCCCGAGCTCCTACAATGAGCAGTTCTTC. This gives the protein CASSLYARAPSSYNEQFF.

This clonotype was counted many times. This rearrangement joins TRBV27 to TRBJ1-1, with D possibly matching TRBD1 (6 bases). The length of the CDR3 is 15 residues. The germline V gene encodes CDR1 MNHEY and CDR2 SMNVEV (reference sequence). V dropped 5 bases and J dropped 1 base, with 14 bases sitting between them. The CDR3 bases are TGTGCCAGCAGTGTCTACAGGGTTCCGAACACTGAAGCTTTCTTT. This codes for CASSVYRVPNTEAFF.

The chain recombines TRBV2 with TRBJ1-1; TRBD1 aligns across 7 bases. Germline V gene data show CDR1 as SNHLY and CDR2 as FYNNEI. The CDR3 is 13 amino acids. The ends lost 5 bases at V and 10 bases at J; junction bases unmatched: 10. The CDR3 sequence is CASSPGQAVGAFF. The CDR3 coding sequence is TGTGCCAGCAGTCCAGGACAGGCCGTTGGAGCTTTCTTT.

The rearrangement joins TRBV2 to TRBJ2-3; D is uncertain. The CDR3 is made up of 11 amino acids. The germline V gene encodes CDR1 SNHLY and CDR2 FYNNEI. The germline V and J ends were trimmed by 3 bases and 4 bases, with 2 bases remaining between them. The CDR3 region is CASSEADTQYF. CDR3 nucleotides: TGTGCCAGCAGTGAGGCAGATACGCAGTATTTT.

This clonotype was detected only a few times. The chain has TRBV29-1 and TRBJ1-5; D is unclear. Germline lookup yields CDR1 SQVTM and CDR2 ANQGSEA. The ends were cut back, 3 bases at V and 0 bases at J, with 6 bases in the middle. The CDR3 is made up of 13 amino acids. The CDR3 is CSVEAGSNQPQHF. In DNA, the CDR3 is TGCAGCGTTGAGGCGGGTAGCAATCAGCCCCAGCATTTT.

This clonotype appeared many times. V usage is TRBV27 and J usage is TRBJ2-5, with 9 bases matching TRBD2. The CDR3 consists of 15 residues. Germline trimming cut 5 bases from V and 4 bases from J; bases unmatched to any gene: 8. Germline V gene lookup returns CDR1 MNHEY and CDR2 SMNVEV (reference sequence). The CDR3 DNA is TGTGCCAGCAGTCCCCGACTAGCGGAGGGAGAGACCCAGTACTTC. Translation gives CASSPRLAEGETQYF.

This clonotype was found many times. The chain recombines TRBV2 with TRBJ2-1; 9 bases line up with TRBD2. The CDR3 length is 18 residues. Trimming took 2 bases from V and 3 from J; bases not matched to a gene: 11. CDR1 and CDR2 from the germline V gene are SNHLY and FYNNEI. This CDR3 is CASSEFPVAGESYNEQFF. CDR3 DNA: TGTGCCAGCAGTGAATTCCCCGTAGCGGGAGAGAGCTACAATGAGCAGTTCTTC.

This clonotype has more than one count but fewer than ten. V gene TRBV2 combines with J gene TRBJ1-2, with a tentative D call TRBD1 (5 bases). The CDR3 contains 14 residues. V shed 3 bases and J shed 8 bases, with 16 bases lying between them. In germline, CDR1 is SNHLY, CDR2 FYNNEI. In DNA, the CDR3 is TGTGCCAGCAGTGAGGTCTGGACGAGGGGCGGCTACACCTTC. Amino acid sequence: CASSEVWTRGGYTF.

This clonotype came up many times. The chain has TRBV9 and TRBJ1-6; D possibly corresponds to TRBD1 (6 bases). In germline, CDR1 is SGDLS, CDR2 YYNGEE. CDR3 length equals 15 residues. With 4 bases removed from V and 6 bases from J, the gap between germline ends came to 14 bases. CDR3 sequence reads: CASSQGQGGNSPLHF. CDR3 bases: TGTGCCAGCAGCCAGGGGCAGGGCGGTAATTCACCCCTCCACTTT.

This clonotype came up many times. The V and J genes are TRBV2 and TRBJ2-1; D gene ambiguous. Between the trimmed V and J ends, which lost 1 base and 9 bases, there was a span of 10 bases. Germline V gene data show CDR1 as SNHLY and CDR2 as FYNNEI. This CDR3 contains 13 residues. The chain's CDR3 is CASSEVRVGEQFF. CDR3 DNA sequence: TGTGCCAGCAGTGAAGTCCGTGTCGGTGAGCAGTTCTTC.

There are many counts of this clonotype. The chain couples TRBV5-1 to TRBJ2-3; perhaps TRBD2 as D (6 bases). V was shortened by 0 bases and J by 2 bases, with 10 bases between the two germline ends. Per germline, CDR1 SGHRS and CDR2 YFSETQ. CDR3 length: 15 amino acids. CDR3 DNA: TGCGCCAGCAGCTTGGGGCGGGGCTACACAGATACGCAGTATTTT. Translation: CASSLGRGYTDTQYF.

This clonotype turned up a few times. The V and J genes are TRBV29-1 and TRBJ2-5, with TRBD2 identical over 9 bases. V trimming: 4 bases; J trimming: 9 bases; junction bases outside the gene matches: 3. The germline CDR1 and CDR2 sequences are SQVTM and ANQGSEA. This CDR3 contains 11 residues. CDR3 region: CSVGAGGPQYF. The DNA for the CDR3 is TGCAGCGTTGGGGCGGGGGGGCCCCAGTACTTC.

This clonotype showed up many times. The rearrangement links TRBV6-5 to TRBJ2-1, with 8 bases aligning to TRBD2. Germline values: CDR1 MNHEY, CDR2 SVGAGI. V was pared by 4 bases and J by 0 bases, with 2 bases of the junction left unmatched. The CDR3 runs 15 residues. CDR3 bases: TGTGCCAGCAGTTTAGCGGGGACCTCCTACAATGAGCAGTTCTTC. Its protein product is CASSLAGTSYNEQFF.

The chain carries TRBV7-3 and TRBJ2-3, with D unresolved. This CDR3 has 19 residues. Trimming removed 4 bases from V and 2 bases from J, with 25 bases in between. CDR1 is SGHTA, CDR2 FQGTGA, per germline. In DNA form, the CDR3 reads TGTGCCAGCAGCTACCTCCCGGCGGTGGACCTCGCCTCCACAGATACGCAGTATTTT. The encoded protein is CASSYLPAVDLASTDTQYF. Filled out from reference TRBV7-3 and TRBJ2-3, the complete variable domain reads GAGVSQTPSNKVTEKGKYVELRCDPISGHTALYWYRQSLGQGPEFLIYFQGTGAADDSGLPNDRFFAVRPEGSVSTLKIQRTERGDSAVYLCASSYLPAVDLASTDTQYFGPGTRLTVL.

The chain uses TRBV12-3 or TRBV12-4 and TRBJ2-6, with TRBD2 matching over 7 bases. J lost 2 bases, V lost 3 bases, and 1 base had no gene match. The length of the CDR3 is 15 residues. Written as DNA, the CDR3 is TGTGCCAGCAGTTTGGGAGGGACTGGGGCCAACGTCCTGACTTTC. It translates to CASSLGGTGANVLTF.

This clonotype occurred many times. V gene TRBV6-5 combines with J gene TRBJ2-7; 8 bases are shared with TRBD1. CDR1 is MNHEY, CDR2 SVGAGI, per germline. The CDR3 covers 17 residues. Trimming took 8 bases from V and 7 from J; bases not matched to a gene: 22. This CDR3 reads CASSLRPRQGASWEQYF. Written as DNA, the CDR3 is TGTGCCAGCTCCCTTCGTCCGCGCCAGGGGGCATCGTGGGAGCAGTACTTC.

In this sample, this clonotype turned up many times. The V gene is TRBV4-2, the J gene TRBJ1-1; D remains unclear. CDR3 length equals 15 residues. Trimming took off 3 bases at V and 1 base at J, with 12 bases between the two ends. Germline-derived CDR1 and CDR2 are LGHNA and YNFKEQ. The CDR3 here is CASSHTVPPNTEAFF. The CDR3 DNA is TGTGCCAGCAGCCATACCGTCCCTCCGAACACTGAAGCTTTCTTT.

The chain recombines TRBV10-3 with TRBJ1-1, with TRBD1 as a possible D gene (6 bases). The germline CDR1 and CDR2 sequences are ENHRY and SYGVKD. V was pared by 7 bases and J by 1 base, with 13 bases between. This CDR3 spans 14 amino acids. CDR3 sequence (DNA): TGTGCCATCATGGGGCAGGGGCCGAACACTGAAGCTTTCTTT. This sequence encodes CAIMGQGPNTEAFF.

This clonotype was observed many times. The CDR3 sequence is CAFKGERPQHF. The CDR3 nucleotides are TGTGCCTTTAAGGGGGAGCGGCCCCAGCATTTT. The chain carries TRBV6-2 or TRBV6-3 and TRBJ1-5; possibly TRBD1 for D (6 bases). In germline, CDR1 is MNHEY, CDR2 SVGEGT. V lost 11 bases and J 9 bases, leaving 14 bases between the germline ends. The CDR3 is 11 amino acids.

CDR3 in DNA: TGTGCCAGCAGTGAACCCACGAGGGACGCTTTCTTT. Its translation is CASSEPTRDAFF. The V call is TRBV6-1, the J call TRBJ1-1; TRBD1 might be the D (5 bases). The CDR3 totals 12 residues. The V gene lost 2 bases and the J gene lost 11 bases, with 12 bases spanning the gap. CDR1 is MNHNS and CDR2 is SASEGT in the germline V gene.

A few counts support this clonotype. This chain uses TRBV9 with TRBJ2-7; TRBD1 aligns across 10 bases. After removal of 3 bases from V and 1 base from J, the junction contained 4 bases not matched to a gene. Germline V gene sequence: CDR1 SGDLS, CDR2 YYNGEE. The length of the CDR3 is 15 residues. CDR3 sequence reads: CASSAWTGGSYEQYF. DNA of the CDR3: TGTGCCAGCAGCGCCTGGACAGGGGGTTCCTACGAGCAGTACTTC.

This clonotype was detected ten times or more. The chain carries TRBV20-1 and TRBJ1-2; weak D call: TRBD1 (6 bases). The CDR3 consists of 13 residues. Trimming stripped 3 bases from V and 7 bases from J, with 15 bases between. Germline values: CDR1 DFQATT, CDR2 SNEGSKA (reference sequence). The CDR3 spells CSARDSVEGGYTF. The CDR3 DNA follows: TGCAGTGCTAGGGACAGTGTCGAAGGTGGCTACACCTTC.

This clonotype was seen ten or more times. This chain's CDR3 is CASSRQRNTEAFF. Here the CDR3 DNA reads TGTGCCAGCAGTAGACAGCGGAACACTGAAGCTTTCTTT. The V and J genes are TRBV12-3 or TRBV12-4 and TRBJ1-1; tentatively, D is TRBD1 (5 bases). V was clipped by 5 bases and J by 1 base, with 8 bases between them. This CDR3 spans 13 amino acids.

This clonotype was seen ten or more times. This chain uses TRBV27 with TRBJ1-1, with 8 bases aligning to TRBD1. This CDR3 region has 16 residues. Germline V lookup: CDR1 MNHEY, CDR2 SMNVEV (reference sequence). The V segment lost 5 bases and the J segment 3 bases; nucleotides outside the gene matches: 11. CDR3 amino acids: CASSLRGPKGDTEAFF. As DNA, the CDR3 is TGTGCCAGCAGTCTCAGGGGGCCGAAGGGGGACACTGAAGCTTTCTTT.

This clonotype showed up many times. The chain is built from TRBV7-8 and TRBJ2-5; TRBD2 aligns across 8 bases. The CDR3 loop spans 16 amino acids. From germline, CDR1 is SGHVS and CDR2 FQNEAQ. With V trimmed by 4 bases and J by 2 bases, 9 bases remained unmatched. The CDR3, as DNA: TGTGCCAGCAGCTACAGCCCCGAGCGGGGGCAAGAGACCCAGTACTTC. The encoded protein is CASSYSPERGQETQYF.

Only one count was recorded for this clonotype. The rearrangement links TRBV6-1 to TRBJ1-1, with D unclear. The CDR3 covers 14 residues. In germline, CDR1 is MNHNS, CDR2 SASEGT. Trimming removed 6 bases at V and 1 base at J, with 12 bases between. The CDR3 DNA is TGTGCCAGCAGCCTTGTAGGGCCGAACACTGAAGCTTTCTTT. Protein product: CASSLVGPNTEAFF.

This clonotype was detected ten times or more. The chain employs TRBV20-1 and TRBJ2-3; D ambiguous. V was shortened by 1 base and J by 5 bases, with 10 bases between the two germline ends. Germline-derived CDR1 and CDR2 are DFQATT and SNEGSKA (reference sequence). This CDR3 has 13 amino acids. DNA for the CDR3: TGCAGTGCTAGAGTCGGAGTGGAAGATACGCAGTATTTT. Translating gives CSARVGVEDTQYF.

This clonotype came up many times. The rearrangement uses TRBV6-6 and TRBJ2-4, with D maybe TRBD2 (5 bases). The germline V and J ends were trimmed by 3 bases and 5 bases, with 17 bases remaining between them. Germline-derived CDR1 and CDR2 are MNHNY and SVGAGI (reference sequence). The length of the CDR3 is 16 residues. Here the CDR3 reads CASSYVVLEGENIQYF. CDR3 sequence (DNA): TGTGCCAGCAGTTATGTAGTACTTGAGGGAGAAAACATTCAGTACTTC.